This TCR beta chain is from a study of shared clonotypes between healthy human individuals (dated by TCRdb to 2020 to 2021). Notes on the research overall: The cohort included three men and a couple of women between 18 and 49 years of age. For each donor, CD4 naive and CD4 memory were each run on three plates, CD8 naive on two plates, and CD8 memory on one plate. The study deeply sequenced blood TCR repertoires of five healthy adults to estimate repertoire size and the extent of clonotype sharing between individuals. To increase sequencing depth and limit assay-specific biases, TCR repertoire library preparation and sequencing were carried out by different laboratories using diverse techniques. Each donor's leukapheresis produced roughly between roughly 0.85 and 9.5 billion PBMCs.

V is trimmed back by 8 bases and J by 7 bases, and the junction contains 13 bases that no gene match accounts for. From cysteine to phenylalanine, the CDR3 is 16 amino acids long. Solely the CDR3 DNA is kept, with 48 bases framed from the first base. CDR1 and CDR2 are read off the germline V gene as MDHEN and SYDVKM. To note about this clone: What antigen it recognizes has not been identified. No qualities accompany the bases; no much larger clone lies one base away.

The donors were healthy, HIV-negative adults who had no recently reported acute infections or vaccinations. Only Caucasian adults living in Nashville, Tennessee, USA were represented among the donors. The CD8 memory samples were a combination of magnetically selected CD45RO+ cells and CCR7-negative CD45RA+ effector memory (TemRA) cells. Blood was obtained by leukapheresis, after which PBMCs were separated by Ficoll-Histopaque density gradient centrifugation and cryopreserved in liquid nitrogen vapor phase. Purity and quantity of every magnetically sorted T cell population were checked by analytical flow cytometry. Genomic DNA was isolated from each sorted fraction and quantified by UV absorbance on a Nanodrop 2000c. TCR CDR3 regions were amplified from genomic DNA by multiplex PCR using the deep immunoSEQ assay. Extracted genomic DNA from each cell subset was distributed evenly across all wells of several immunoSEQ 96-well plates, and each plate was treated as a replicate. For sorted subsets, each replicate PCR was loaded with roughly 0.2 ug genomic DNA, equivalent to 32,000 or so T cell genomes. Purified libraries were measured with a Qubit 3.0 fluorometer, size-checked on a Bioanalyzer 2100, and measured again with the KAPA Library Quantification kit. A separate single-read 150-cycle Illumina NextSeq 550 flow cell was used to sequence each immunoSEQ 96-well plate. In the source study's methods: Because the immunoSEQ output included only junctional sequences and no quality scores, the filtering could not be the same as the filtering used for full-length reads. Sequences were annotated with PyIR, a Python wrapper for IgBLAST v1.9, using IMGT germline references to assign V/J genes and CDR3. Reads with weak V/J assignments (E-value above 1e-6), missing CDR3, stop codons, out-of-frame junctions, or ambiguous translated residues were removed. A V3J clonotype was defined by an identical inferred V gene, J gene, and CDR3 amino acid sequence. Percentage overlap between repertoires was computed as shared unique clonotypes divided by the size of the smaller repertoire. Richness of each repertoire was evaluated using RTK rarefaction, the Chao1 estimator, and Recon v2.1 estimates of unobserved clonotypes. Generation probabilities for all TCRbeta clonotypes obtained by the gDNA method from four donors were computed using OLGA. Drawn from immuneACCESS, this table holds only the in-frame rearrangements with V and J called that TCRdb kept. Clones are partly lost; checked studies trace under half to an unresolved V gene and leave the rest unexplained. V and J calls and clone size are copied from that table; D and trimming were computed from the DNA. The sample includes over 300,000 clones, with more than 75% observed a single time. The ten largest clones represent under 20% of the sample.

The paper's findings and limits, for the study overall: Across a handful of donors, around 5% of naive CD4, approximately 3.5% of naive CD8, 2.3% of memory CD4, and around 0.4% of memory CD8 clonotypes were shared. Incomplete sequencing was indicated by rarefaction of sorted-subset datasets, despite the large sequencing depth. Sampling was limited to blood, and TCR repertoires in tissue likely differ from TCR repertoires in blood. The small number of donors limited the genetic and exposure-history diversity represented. Naive subsets generally had larger estimated clonotype richness than memory subsets did. Compared with non-shared clonotypes, clonotypes shared by all four sorted-subset donors had higher generation probabilities. Based on pairwise subsampling, the degree of clonotype sharing among donors was expected to be affected by sequencing depth.

The sample was memory CD8+ T cells sorted from blood. The cell subset or site label of this sample denotes: CD45RO+ cells pooled with CCR7-negative TemRA cells. The sequence is built from TRBV28 and TRBJ2-2; a stretch of 10 junction bases matches TRBD1. The receptor comes from a man between 18 and 29 years old in good health. DNA sequence: TGTGCCAGCTCCCGCCGACAGGGGGCTATTAGCGGGGAGCTGTTTTTT. It codes for CASSRRQGAISGELFF.